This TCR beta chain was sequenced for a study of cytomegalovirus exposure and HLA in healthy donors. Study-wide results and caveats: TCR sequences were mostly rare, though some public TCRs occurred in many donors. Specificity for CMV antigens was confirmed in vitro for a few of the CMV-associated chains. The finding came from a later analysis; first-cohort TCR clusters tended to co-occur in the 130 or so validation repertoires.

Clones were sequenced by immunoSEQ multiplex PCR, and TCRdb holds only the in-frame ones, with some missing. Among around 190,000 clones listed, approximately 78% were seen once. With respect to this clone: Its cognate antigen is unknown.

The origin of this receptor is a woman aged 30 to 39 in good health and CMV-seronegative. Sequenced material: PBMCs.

The CDR3 DNA reads TGTGCCAGCAGCCCGAGCGGCTCCTACGAGCAGTACTTC. This codes for CASSPSGSYEQYF. The genes are TRBV11-2 and TRBJ2-7, with D tentatively TRBD2 (5 bases). CDR3 size: 13 residues. Deletions cut 5 bases from V and 0 bases from J, with 8 bases between. Germline V CDR1 and CDR2: SGHAT, FQNNGV.